The 27 T cell receptor beta chains given below trace back to one sample, sequenced in a study of technical replicates of blood from several donors. The table came from immunoSEQ multiplex PCR; TCRdb's copy has only in-frame clones and leaves some out. Seen here are around 85,000 clones, 90% to 95% observed once, and the top ten hold 0.2% to 0.3%. The specimen was T cells isolated from PBMCs. These receptors were collected from a human donor in good health.

This CDR3 is CASSQSRDRGAAFF. In nucleotides, the CDR3 is TGCGCCAGCAGCCAGTCCCGGGACAGGGGTGCAGCTTTCTTT. The chain recombines TRBV4-1 with TRBJ1-1; 10 nucleotides agree with TRBD1. The CDR3 is 14 amino acids. Germline CDR1 reads MGHRA; CDR2 reads YSYEKL. The V gene end was trimmed by 3 bases and the J gene end by 10 bases; junction bases not matched to a gene: 8.

This sequence joins TRBV10-1 and TRBJ2-5; TRBD2 matches at 10 bases. The J segment lost 8 bases and the V segment lost 4 bases, leaving 4 bases of the junction unmatched. This CDR3 spans 13 amino acids. In germline, CDR1 is WNHNN, CDR2 SYGVQD (reference sequence). In nucleotides, the CDR3 is TGCGCCAGCAGTGGACTAGCGGGCGATACCCAGTACTTC. This codes for CASSGLAGDTQYF.

This clone appeared once. The chain carries TRBV5-1 and TRBJ1-4, with a possible D match to TRBD1 (5 bases). This CDR3 contains 18 residues. The germline CDR1 and CDR2 sequences are SGHRS and YFSETQ. Trimming shortened V by 4 bases and J by 2 bases, and 21 bases separated the two germline ends. CDR3 in amino acids: CASSLTGLLERTNEKLFF. In DNA, the CDR3 is TGCGCCAGCAGCCTGACGGGACTCCTCGAGCGCACTAATGAAAAACTGTTTTTT. Looking up the rest from reference TRBV5-1 and TRBJ1-4 gives the full variable domain: KAGVTQTPRYLIKTRGQQVTLSCSPISGHRSVSWYQQTPGQGLQFLFEYFSETQRNKGNFPGRFSGRQFSNSRSEMNVSTLELGDSALYLCASSLTGLLERTNEKLFFGSGTQLSVL.

This chain links TRBV28 with TRBJ1-3, with D unresolved. The CDR3 has 14 amino acids. CDR1 is MDHEN, CDR2 SYDVKM, per germline. V was pared by 7 bases and J by 1 base, with 11 bases between. CDR3 DNA: TGTGCCAGCATCGAAGGAGGGTCTGGAAACACCATATATTTT. Translating it yields CASIEGGSGNTIYF.

J is TRBJ2-1 and V is TRBV5-1; a weak D match, TRBD2 (6 bases). Trimming shortened V by 3 bases and J by 9 bases, and 16 bases separated the two germline ends. The CDR3 loop spans 14 amino acids. The germline V gene has CDR1 SGHRS and CDR2 YFSETQ. This chain's CDR3 is CASSSTGAGAEQFF. The CDR3 DNA sequence: TGCGCCAGCAGCTCGACGGGAGCAGGCGCTGAGCAGTTCTTC.

The V and J genes are TRBV11-3 and TRBJ2-6, with D perhaps matching TRBD1 (5 bases). In germline, CDR1 is SGHNT, CDR2 YENEEA. Trimming pared 6 bases from V and 2 bases from J, leaving 11 bases between. The CDR3 sequence is 15 residues long. The CDR3 sequence: CASSSRDAGANVLTF. The CDR3 DNA reads TGTGCCAGCAGTTCCAGGGATGCTGGGGCCAACGTCCTGACTTTC.

This chain connects TRBV5-4 to TRBJ2-2; TRBD2 is a possible D gene (6 bases). Germline CDR1 reads SGHNT; CDR2 reads YYREEE (reference sequence). The CDR3 has 19 amino acids. V lost 1 base and J 6 bases, leaving 25 bases between the germline ends. This chain's CDR3 is CASSLLGAGGTDPSGELFF. Written as DNA, the CDR3 is TGTGCCAGCAGCTTGCTAGGGGCAGGAGGGACCGACCCGTCCGGGGAGCTGTTTTTT.

The V and J genes are TRBV23-1 and TRBJ1-5; no clear D gene. TRBV23-1 is an open reading frame, and its role is uncertain. V dropped 6 bases and J dropped 2 bases, with 8 bases sitting between them. The CDR3 runs to 13 residues. CDR3 region: CASRHKCNQPQHF. The CDR3 region has the DNA TGCGCCAGCAGACATAAATGCAATCAGCCCCAGCATTTT.

This chain links TRBV9 with TRBJ1-2; D is undetermined. V dropped 0 bases and J dropped 7 bases, with 13 bases sitting between them. The germline V gene has CDR1 SGDLS and CDR2 YYNGEE. The CDR3 length is 14 residues. The CDR3 region has the DNA TGTGCCAGCAGCGTAGTGGCAGGTCTTGGTGGCTACACCTTC. Its protein is CASSVVAGLGGYTF. The whole variable domain, filled in from reference TRBV9 and TRBJ1-2, reads DSGVTQTPKHLITATGQRVTLRCSPRSGDLSVYWYQQSLDQGLQFLIQYYNGEERAKGNILERFSAQQFPDLHSELNLSSLELGDSALYFCASSVVAGLGGYTFGSGTRLTVV.

V usage is TRBV4-1 and J usage is TRBJ1-5; possibly TRBD1 for D (6 bases). Germline CDR1 MGHRA, CDR2 YSYEKL. CDR3 size: 15 residues. V was trimmed by 4 bases and J by 4 bases, leaving 14 bases between them. Here the CDR3 DNA reads TGCGCCAGCAGCCTAGGAGGTAGGGGGAATCAGCCCCAGCATTTT. Its translation is CASSLGGRGNQPQHF.

This chain links TRBV5-1 with TRBJ2-1, with D possibly matching TRBD2 (6 bases). The V and J ends lost 7 bases and 4 bases respectively, with 18 bases between them. The CDR3 contains 15 residues. CDR1 is SGHRS, CDR2 YFSETQ, per germline. The chain's CDR3 is CASSTGLLIYNEQFF. Written as DNA, the CDR3 is TGCGCCAGCTCTACGGGACTCCTAATTTACAATGAGCAGTTCTTC.

This chain joins TRBV29-1 and TRBJ1-1; D gene ambiguous. The CDR3 has 13 amino acids. V was clipped by 6 bases and J by 1 base, with 12 bases between them. Germline V lookup: CDR1 SQVTM, CDR2 ANQGSEA. The CDR3 sequence: CSVHAATNTEAFF. The DNA for the CDR3 is TGCAGCGTCCACGCAGCGACGAACACTGAAGCTTTCTTT.

This chain joins TRBV29-1 and TRBJ2-7; 12 bases align to TRBD2. CDR1 SQVTM and CDR2 ANQGSEA come from the germline V gene. The V and J ends lost 7 bases and 4 bases, in that order; junction bases with no gene match: 8. This CDR3 is 14 amino acids long. The CDR3 spells CSAWTSGERYEQYF. The CDR3 nucleotides read TGCAGCGCCTGGACTAGCGGGGAGAGGTACGAGCAGTACTTC.

This clone was picked up a small number of times. This chain uses TRBV2 with TRBJ1-2; a weak D match, TRBD1 (5 bases). This CDR3 has 10 residues. Trimming removed 8 bases at V and 8 bases at J, with 9 bases between. Germline CDR1 reads SNHLY; CDR2 reads FYNNEI. CDR3 in DNA: TGTGCCAGCCACGCAGGGGGCTACACCTTC. Translated: CASHAGGYTF.

In DNA form, the CDR3 reads TGTGCCAGCAGTATTGGAGGGGACAGGGGAGAAAACATTCAGTACTTC. This codes for CASSIGGDRGENIQYF. The rearrangement links TRBV28 to TRBJ2-4; 10 bases are shared with TRBD1. Germline V CDR1 and CDR2: MDHEN, SYDVKM. The CDR3 runs to 16 residues. The V gene end was trimmed by 5 bases and the J gene end by 5 bases; junction bases not matched to a gene: 9.

V and J are TRBV7-2 and TRBJ2-2; 8 nucleotides match TRBD2. CDR1 and CDR2 (germline): SGHTA, FQGNSA. There are 17 residues in the CDR3. Unmatched junction bases numbered 8, after V lost 5 bases and J lost 0 bases. CDR3 nucleotides: TGTGCCAGCAGCCGTGGCGGGGGGAGGGCGAACACCGGGGAGCTGTTTTTT. Translation gives CASSRGGGRANTGELFF. The variable domain in full, completed from reference TRBV7-2 and TRBJ2-2, reads GAGVSQSPSNKVTEKGKDVELRCDPISGHTALYWYRQSLGQGLEFLIYFQGNSAPDKSGLPSDRFSAERTGGSVSTLTIQRTQQEDSAVYLCASSRGGGRANTGELFFGEGSRLTVL.

This chain joins TRBV2 and TRBJ2-7; possible D gene TRBD2, 6 bases. The CDR3 loop spans 14 amino acids. V was clipped by 8 bases and J by 1 base, with 15 bases between them. CDR1 SNHLY and CDR2 FYNNEI come from the germline V gene. CDR3 sequence (DNA): TGTGCCAGCGCGGGATACCCACGATCCTACGAGCAGTACTTC. Its protein is CASAGYPRSYEQYF.

The chain couples TRBV27 to TRBJ2-3; 13 bases are shared with TRBD2. This CDR3 has 16 residues. The germline V gene encodes CDR1 MNHEY and CDR2 SMNVEV (reference sequence). V shed 5 bases, J shed 4 bases, and the junction held 6 bases outside the gene matches. The CDR3 spells CASSPRTSGSADTQYF. The CDR3 coding sequence is TGTGCCAGCAGTCCACGGACTAGCGGGAGTGCAGATACGCAGTATTTT.

The chain employs TRBV9 and TRBJ2-1, with TRBD2 identical over 8 bases. The CDR3 consists of 15 residues. V lost 4 bases and J lost 4; bases outside the gene matches: 7. Germline V gene data show CDR1 as SGDLS and CDR2 as YYNGEE. In DNA form, the CDR3 reads TGTGCCAGCAGCCCAACTAGCGGACCTTACAATGAGCAGTTCTTC. Translated, it gives CASSPTSGPYNEQFF.

The CDR3 nucleotides are TGTGCCATCAAATTCACAGGGGGTAGTGGCTACACCTTC. Translation gives CAIKFTGGSGYTF. The chain couples TRBV19 to TRBJ1-2, with 8 bases matching TRBD1. The ends lost 10 bases at V and 7 bases at J; junction bases unmatched: 11. The CDR3 covers 13 residues. From germline, CDR1 is LNHDA and CDR2 SQIVND (reference sequence).

This rearrangement joins TRBV27 to TRBJ2-7; TRBD1 agrees at 8 bases. This CDR3 is built from 13 residues. V trimming: 3 bases; J trimming: 6 bases; junction bases outside the gene matches: 4. Germline CDR1 MNHEY, CDR2 SMNVEV (reference sequence). The DNA of the CDR3 is TGTGCCAGCAGTTTCCGACAGGGGACCGAGCAGTACTTC. Its protein is CASSFRQGTEQYF.

V usage is TRBV7-8 and J usage is TRBJ2-3; 9 bases are a match to TRBD2. Germline loops: CDR1 SGHVS, CDR2 FQNEAQ. CDR3 length: 17 residues. Germline trimming cut 5 bases from V and 1 base from J; bases unmatched to any gene: 10. CDR3 sequence (DNA): TGTGCCAGCAGCCTTCCCCGCGGGGGGGCGGGCACAGATACGCAGTATTTT. Protein: CASSLPRGGAGTDTQYF.

This rearrangement joins TRBV10-3 to TRBJ2-6; 7 nucleotides match TRBD2. The V gene's germline CDR1 is ENHRY and CDR2 SYGVKD. With V trimmed by 2 bases and J by 2 bases, 6 bases remained unmatched. CDR3 length: 17 amino acids. CDR3 bases: TGTGCCATCAGTGAGCCGTATGCGGGGGCTGGGGCCAACGTCCTGACTTTC. Encoded protein: CAISEPYAGAGANVLTF.

The chain couples TRBV4-1 to TRBJ2-5, with D possibly matching TRBD2 (5 bases). In germline, CDR1 is MGHRA, CDR2 YSYEKL. Trimming took off 1 base at V and 3 bases at J, with 6 bases between the two ends. The CDR3 has 13 residues. In DNA, the CDR3 is TGCGCCAGCAGCCAAGTCGGGGAAGAGACCCAGTACTTC. Amino acids: CASSQVGEETQYF.

The J gene is TRBJ1-4, the V gene TRBV5-8, with 7 bases aligning to TRBD1. This CDR3 contains 14 residues. Germline CDR1 and CDR2: SGHTS and YDEGEE. The ends lost 2 bases at V and 8 bases at J; junction bases unmatched: 6. In DNA form, the CDR3 reads TGTGCCAGCAGCTTCCGACGACAGGGCGAAAAACTGTTTTTT. It is translated as CASSFRRQGEKLFF.

This clone was recorded only once. The chain recombines TRBV6-5 with TRBJ2-2, with a possible D match to TRBD1 (6 bases). From germline, CDR1 is MNHEY and CDR2 SVGAGI. The length of the CDR3 is 13 residues. Between the trimmed V and J ends, which lost 7 bases and 5 bases, there was a span of 11 bases. Written as DNA, the CDR3 is TGTGCCAGCAAACCCCAGGGGACCGGGGAGCTGTTTTTT. It codes for CASKPQGTGELFF.

The chain employs TRBV7-9 and TRBJ2-5, with 8 bases matching TRBD2. The CDR3 has 15 amino acids. Germline V gene data show CDR1 as SEHNR and CDR2 as FQNEAQ (reference sequence). J gave up 4 bases and V 2 bases, and 6 bases lay outside the gene matches. CDR3 bases: TGTGCCAGCAGCTTAAGCTCTCTAGCGGGAGAGACCCAGTACTTC. It translates to CASSLSSLAGETQYF.